What follows is one TCR beta chain and its context. The CDR3 loop spans 16 amino acids. The trim removed 5 bases at V and 0 bases at J, leaving 10 bases unmatched. Germline CDR1 is LNHNV and CDR2 is YYDKDF (reference sequence). TCRdb keeps only in-frame clones here, not all; method: immunoSEQ multiplex PCR. This sample has tens of thousands of clones; 79% occur once, and the top ten carry roughly 0.43%. The record originates from a study of STAT5B mutations in CD4+ large granular lymphocyte leukemia. The sequence came from a human donor in good health. The chain is built from TRBV15 and TRBJ2-7; 7 positions match TRBD2. Sequencing used CD4+ T cells from blood buffy coats. The CDR3 bases are TGTGCCACCAGCGGCTTCCTGGGCGGGAGCTCCTACGAGCAGTACTTC. Its translation: CATSGFLGGSSYEQYF.